Below, 11 T cell receptor beta chains from the same sample are listed, as sequenced in a study of T cell responses to AZD1222 COVID-19 vaccine. Clones were sequenced by immunoSEQ multiplex PCR, and TCRdb holds only the in-frame ones, with some missing. The sample holds approximately 88,000 clones, about 72% seen once. The source material was peripheral blood, sampled on day 0 of AZD1222 vaccination. These receptor sequences come from an adult in good health.

V usage is TRBV2 and J usage is TRBJ1-4, with D perhaps matching TRBD1 (5 bases). The ends were cut back, 4 bases at V and 4 bases at J, with 10 bases in the middle. CDR1 is SNHLY, CDR2 FYNNEI, per germline. This CDR3 has 14 residues. The CDR3 nucleotides read TGTGCCAGCAGTGGCCGGGGCCGTAATGAAAAACTGTTTTTT. This sequence encodes CASSGRGRNEKLFF.

The rearrangement joins TRBV5-1 to TRBJ2-2, with TRBD2 matching over 10 bases. This CDR3 is built from 15 residues. CDR1 is SGHRS and CDR2 is YFSETQ in the germline V gene. The trim removed 2 bases at V and 7 bases at J, leaving 5 bases unmatched. CDR3 coding DNA: TGCGCCAGCAGCTTAGCTAGCGGGAGTGGCGGGGAGCTGTTTTTT. Translating it yields CASSLASGSGGELFF. Based on the CDR3 plus reference TRBV5-1 and TRBJ2-2, the full variable domain is KAGVTQTPRYLIKTRGQQVTLSCSPISGHRSVSWYQQTPGQGLQFLFEYFSETQRNKGNFPGRFSGRQFSNSRSEMNVSTLELGDSALYLCASSLASGSGGELFFGEGSRLTVL.

The CDR3 spells CASSYSIWDNTDTQYF. The CDR3 DNA reads as TGTGCCAGCAGTTACTCGATATGGGACAACACAGATACGCAGTATTTT. This chain links TRBV6-2 or TRBV6-3 with TRBJ2-3; D is possibly TRBD1 (6 bases). Trimming took off 0 bases at V and 2 bases at J, with 12 bases between the two ends. The CDR3 length is 16 residues. Per germline, CDR1 MNHEY and CDR2 SVGEGT.

This chain joins TRBV5-1 and TRBJ2-1; 12 nucleotides line up with TRBD2. The CDR3 is 15 residues long. The V gene end was trimmed by 4 bases and the J gene end by 8 bases; junction bases not matched to a gene: 7. CDR1 is SGHRS and CDR2 is YFSETQ in the germline V gene. The CDR3, as DNA: TGCGCCAGCAGCCAGACTAGCGGGAGTACCCATGAGCAGTTCTTC. Translation: CASSQTSGSTHEQFF.

The J gene is TRBJ2-7, the V gene TRBV6-6, with D hard to call. With 3 bases removed from V and 2 bases from J, the gap between germline ends came to 11 bases. This CDR3 is 14 amino acids long. Germline V gene lookup returns CDR1 MNHNY and CDR2 SVGAGI (reference sequence). The CDR3 spells CASSYGPLTYEQYF. The CDR3 bases are TGTGCCAGCAGTTATGGGCCCCTGACCTACGAGCAGTACTTC.

The chain has TRBV10-3 and TRBJ2-3; 12 nucleotides agree with TRBD2. The CDR3 sequence is 18 residues long. In germline, CDR1 is ENHRY, CDR2 SYGVKD. The junction had 19 bases not matched to a gene; V was cut back by 10 bases and J by 5 bases. CDR3 sequence: CATTDTLLAGGERDTQYF. CDR3 in DNA: TGTGCCACCACAGATACTCTCCTAGCGGGAGGGGAGAGAGATACGCAGTATTTT.

The rearrangement links TRBV15 to TRBJ2-1, with a tentative D call TRBD1 (5 bases). The CDR3 spans 15 residues. Looked up from germline, CDR1 is LNHNV and CDR2 is YYDKDF (reference sequence). V lost 0 bases and J 5 bases, leaving 11 bases between the germline ends. CDR3 bases: TGTGCCACCAGCAGAGATCAGGGAATAGACAATGAGCAGTTCTTC. Translating gives CATSRDQGIDNEQFF.

This clone was picked up a small number of times. This rearrangement joins TRBV7-2 to TRBJ2-5, with TRBD2 matching 13 bases. V dropped 5 bases and J dropped 5; count of bases not matched to a gene: 14. Germline V lookup: CDR1 SGHTA, CDR2 FQGNSA. The CDR3 extends over 18 amino acids. The CDR3 here is CASSPAPGTSGIWETQYF. The CDR3 DNA follows: TGTGCCAGCAGCCCCGCCCCTGGGACTAGCGGGATCTGGGAGACCCAGTACTTC.

The chain combines TRBV6-6 with TRBJ1-1, with 7 bases fitting TRBD1. In germline, CDR1 is MNHNY, CDR2 SVGAGI (reference sequence). The V gene end was trimmed by 4 bases and the J gene end by 4 bases; junction bases not matched to a gene: 6. There are 14 residues in the CDR3. CDR3 DNA: TGTGCCAGCAGTTTCGGGACAGAAGGCACTGAAGCTTTCTTT. Its translation is CASSFGTEGTEAFF.

This chain joins TRBV7-2 and TRBJ2-7; 12 nucleotides line up with TRBD2. CDR1 is SGHTA, CDR2 FQGNSA, per germline. With V trimmed by 1 base and J by 5 bases, 12 bases remained unmatched. The CDR3 is 18 amino acids. DNA for the CDR3: TGTGCCAGCAGCTTAGAGGAATCGATGACTAGCGGGAGTCACGAGCAGTACTTC. Protein product: CASSLEESMTSGSHEQYF.

This clone showed up just a few times. The chain couples TRBV10-1 to TRBJ2-3; the D is unclear. The CDR3 has 13 residues. Trimming left V 5 bases short and J 4 bases short, with 10 bases between. The V gene's germline CDR1 is WNHNN and CDR2 SYGVQD (reference sequence). The CDR3 reads CASSRSAADTQYF. The CDR3 DNA is TGCGCCAGCAGTAGAAGTGCGGCAGATACGCAGTATTTT.